A single sample gave rise to the 29 T cell receptor beta chains below, sequenced in a study of cytomegalovirus exposure and HLA in healthy donors (dated by TCRdb to about 2017). The library was made by the immunoSEQ multiplex PCR assay. As stored in TCRdb, this immuneACCESS dataset retains in-frame rearrangements with V and J assigned. A fraction of the clones does not appear; measured against another copy, unresolved V genes explain less than half of the discrepancy, and the remainder lacks a known reason. Counted in this sample were some 140,000 clones; almost 85% of them appeared once. Of the sample, almost 1.5% is held by the ten largest clones. The source material was PBMCs. These receptors came from a woman in her 30s in good health and CMV-seronegative.

V is TRBV7-9 and J is TRBJ1-1; TRBD1 matches at 9 bases. The germline gives CDR1 SEHNR, CDR2 FQNEAQ (reference sequence). This CDR3 comprises 14 residues. With 1 base clipped from V and 7 bases from J, the junction kept 4 bases outside the gene matches. The CDR3 nucleotides read TGTGCCAGCAGCTTAGGTGTGACAGGGGGTGAAGCTTTCTTT. It translates to CASSLGVTGGEAFF.

V is TRBV2 and J is TRBJ2-1; D not certain. This CDR3 contains 15 residues. CDR1 and CDR2 (germline): SNHLY, FYNNEI. Trimming left V 1 base short and J 0 bases short, with 7 bases between. The CDR3 DNA is TGTGCCAGCAGTGAAGACAGTAGCTCCTACAATGAGCAGTTCTTC. Its translation is CASSEDSSSYNEQFF.

CDR3 sequence: CSVAGGSYNEQFF. The CDR3 nucleotides read TGCAGCGTTGCGGGGGGCTCCTACAATGAGCAGTTCTTC. The V call is TRBV29-1, the J call TRBJ2-1, with 7 bases matching TRBD2. Germline lookup yields CDR1 SQVTM and CDR2 ANQGSEA. CDR3 length equals 13 residues. V lost 4 bases and J lost 0; bases outside the gene matches: 0.

The sample holds a few counts of this clone. The V gene is TRBV19, the J gene TRBJ1-5; D may be TRBD1 (5 bases). Trimming stripped 6 bases from V and 7 bases from J, with 19 bases between. This CDR3 contains 15 residues. Germline V gene sequence: CDR1 LNHDA, CDR2 SQIVND (reference sequence). This chain's CDR3 is CASSGKLRGGQPQHF. CDR3 nucleotide sequence: TGTGCCAGTAGCGGAAAGTTAAGGGGCGGACAGCCCCAGCATTTT.

The chain is built from TRBV7-9 and TRBJ1-3; D is undetermined. The CDR3 consists of 16 residues. Deletions cut 5 bases from V and 5 bases from J, with 19 bases between. Germline CDR1 and CDR2: SEHNR and FQNEAQ (reference sequence). The CDR3 region has the DNA TGTGCCAGCAGCCCGACCCCGGGAGCAAGAAGAAACACCATATATTTT. Residues: CASSPTPGARRNTIYF. The whole variable domain, filled in from reference TRBV7-9 and TRBJ1-3, reads DTGVSQNPRHKITKRGQNVTFRCDPISEHNRLYWYRQTLGQGPEFLTYFQNEAQLEKSRLLSDRFSAERPKGSFSTLEIQRTEQGDSAMYLCASSPTPGARRNTIYFGEGSWLTVV.

V is TRBV5-1 and J is TRBJ2-1; 14 nucleotides line up with TRBD2. The CDR3 is 12 amino acids. Germline trimming cut 7 bases from V and 11 bases from J; bases unmatched to any gene: 2. Germline CDR1 is SGHRS and CDR2 is YFSETQ. CDR3: CASRTSGGKQFF. The CDR3 coding sequence is TGCGCCAGCCGGACTAGCGGGGGGAAGCAGTTCTTC.

This clone came up once. The chain employs TRBV7-2 and TRBJ1-2; 7 nucleotides line up with TRBD1. Germline values: CDR1 SGHTA, CDR2 FQGNSA. Germline trimming cut 8 bases from V and 4 bases from J; bases unmatched to any gene: 10. The CDR3 runs to 14 residues. CDR3 sequence reads: CASQGQAGSYGYTF. DNA for the CDR3: TGTGCCAGCCAAGGACAGGCTGGATCCTATGGCTACACCTTC.

This clone has a handful of counts. The chain combines TRBV18 with TRBJ1-6, with 8 bases lining up with TRBD1. CDR3 length: 14 amino acids. Trimming at V came to 4 bases and at J to 7 bases, leaving 3 bases not matched to a gene. Germline assignment: CDR1 KGHSH and CDR2 LQKENI. The CDR3 DNA sequence: TGTGCCAGCTCACGGACAGGGCTAAATTCACCCCTCCACTTT. Amino acids: CASSRTGLNSPLHF.

The V call is TRBV19, the J call TRBJ1-1, with D perhaps TRBD1 (5 bases). Germline V CDR1 and CDR2: LNHDA, SQIVND (reference sequence). The CDR3 has 16 amino acids. V was clipped by 1 base and J by 1 base, with 13 bases between them. The CDR3 region has the DNA TGTGCCAGTAGTATAGCCTCTCGGGGGAGGAACACTGAAGCTTTCTTT. This translates into CASSIASRGRNTEAFF.

The chain couples TRBV9 to TRBJ1-4, with D unclear. The CDR3 extends over 15 amino acids. Per germline, CDR1 SGDLS and CDR2 YYNGEE. V was cut by 5 bases and J by 8 bases, with 19 bases left in between. CDR3 nucleotide sequence: TGTGCCAGCAGTGCCGGACCCGCAGCGGAGGAAAAACTGTTTTTT. Translating gives CASSAGPAAEEKLFF.

The J gene is TRBJ2-2, the V gene TRBV10-1, with 8 bases fitting TRBD2. V gave up 10 bases and J gave up 2 bases; unmatched junction bases: 6. Looked up from germline, CDR1 is WNHNN and CDR2 is SYGVQD (reference sequence). The CDR3 covers 14 residues. CDR3 in amino acids: CATKRELNTGELFF. The CDR3 DNA reads as TGCGCCACCAAGCGGGAGTTAAACACCGGGGAGCTGTTTTTT.

V usage is TRBV10-2 and J usage is TRBJ1-2; 7 nucleotides align to TRBD1. The germline gives CDR1 WSHSY, CDR2 SAAADI. This CDR3 comprises 13 residues. The trim removed 5 bases at V and 7 bases at J, leaving 7 bases unmatched. The CDR3 coding sequence is TGCGCCAGCAGTACCGACAGGGCCGGTGGCTACACCTTC. It specifies CASSTDRAGGYTF.

The rearrangement joins TRBV6-5 to TRBJ1-3, with 9 bases fitting TRBD1. The CDR3 spans 15 residues. Germline lookup yields CDR1 MNHEY and CDR2 SVGAGI. Trimming took 0 bases from V and 4 from J; bases not matched to a gene: 1. This CDR3 reads CASSYSGQGGNTIYF. CDR3 bases: TGTGCCAGCAGTTACTCGGGACAGGGAGGAAACACCATATATTTT.

J is TRBJ1-2 and V is TRBV10-3, with TRBD1 matching 7 bases. The germline CDR1 and CDR2 sequences are ENHRY and SYGVKD. The CDR3 spans 14 residues. V shed 6 bases and J 2 bases; nucleotides not matched to a gene: 6. CDR3 protein: CAIRSGQTNYGYTF. The CDR3 DNA reads as TGTGCCATCAGATCGGGACAGACCAACTATGGCTACACCTTC.

A few counts support this clone. This chain connects TRBV11-2 to TRBJ1-2, with a possible D match to TRBD1 (6 bases). The V gene lost 5 bases and the J gene lost 6 bases, with 16 bases spanning the gap. This CDR3 is built from 14 residues. Germline V lookup: CDR1 SGHAT, CDR2 FQNNGV. The CDR3 DNA is TGTGCCAGCAGCCGCGTACAGGGTTTTAATGGCTACACCTTC. Translation: CASSRVQGFNGYTF.

The rearrangement links TRBV5-4 to TRBJ2-4, with 9 positions matching TRBD1. J lost 7 bases, V lost 4 bases, and 3 bases had no gene match. CDR3 length equals 13 residues. Germline CDR1 SGHNT, CDR2 YYREEE (reference sequence). The CDR3 spells CASSTGQGNIQYF. The CDR3 DNA is TGTGCCAGCAGCACAGGACAGGGGAACATTCAGTACTTC.

The chain recombines TRBV19 with TRBJ1-2; tentative D call: TRBD1 (5 bases). The V gene's germline CDR1 is LNHDA and CDR2 SQIVND (reference sequence). This CDR3 is built from 14 residues. V lost 6 bases to trimming and J lost 5 bases, with 16 bases between them. CDR3 region: CASSDPGQVYGYTF. CDR3 DNA: TGTGCCAGTAGCGACCCCGGACAAGTGTATGGCTACACCTTC.

The chain uses TRBV6-1 and TRBJ1-5; TRBD1 is a possible D gene (6 bases). This CDR3 is built from 14 residues. From germline, CDR1 is MNHNS and CDR2 SASEGT. V was trimmed by 7 bases and J by 0 bases, leaving 10 bases between them. The CDR3: CASTTGYSNQPQHF. In nucleotides, the CDR3 is TGTGCCAGCACTACAGGGTATAGCAATCAGCCCCAGCATTTT.

This clone was seen once. The V and J genes are TRBV5-5 and TRBJ2-7; D perhaps matches TRBD1 (5 bases). The CDR3 runs to 12 residues. Trimming cost V 1 base and J 6 bases, with 8 bases left between them. Germline CDR1 is SGHKS and CDR2 is YYEKEE (reference sequence). The CDR3 loop reads CASSLFQGEQYF. Here the CDR3 DNA reads TGTGCCAGCAGCTTGTTCCAGGGCGAGCAGTACTTC.

The V gene is TRBV27, the J gene TRBJ2-5; TRBD2 matches at 8 bases. From germline, CDR1 is MNHEY and CDR2 SMNVEV (reference sequence). Trimming at V came to 8 bases and at J to 5 bases, leaving 10 bases not matched to a gene. The CDR3 consists of 14 residues. As DNA, the CDR3 is TGTGCCAGCGCCGACGGGGGGGGAGGGGAGACCCAGTACTTC. Translating gives CASADGGGGETQYF.

This clone was observed a single time. J is TRBJ1-5 and V is TRBV15; D perhaps matches TRBD1 (6 bases). This CDR3 comprises 15 residues. Germline assignment: CDR1 LNHNV and CDR2 YYDKDF (reference sequence). V lost 0 bases and J lost 6, with 12 bases in between. Here the CDR3 DNA reads TGTGCCACCAGCAGAGACCCGGGGGGGGCTCAGCCCCAGCATTTT. It is translated as CATSRDPGGAQPQHF.

The genes are TRBV11-3 and TRBJ1-6; D might be TRBD1 (6 bases). The V and J ends lost 4 bases and 6 bases respectively, with 10 bases between them. This CDR3 has 14 residues. Germline assignment: CDR1 SGHNT and CDR2 YENEEA. CDR3 bases: TGTGCCAGCAGCTCGGGACATATTAATTCACCCCTCCACTTT. The encoded protein is CASSSGHINSPLHF.

The chain links TRBV5-5 to TRBJ2-1, with 7 bases matching TRBD2. This CDR3 contains 18 residues. Germline V gene data show CDR1 as SGHKS and CDR2 as YYEKEE (reference sequence). Trimming at V came to 3 bases and at J to 0 bases, leaving 12 bases not matched to a gene. CDR3 amino acids: CASSSPSSGEVSYNEQFF. CDR3 nucleotides: TGTGCCAGCAGCTCACCTAGCAGCGGGGAGGTCTCCTACAATGAGCAGTTCTTC.

The chain recombines TRBV11-1 with TRBJ2-5; 11 positions match TRBD2. J gave up 2 bases and V 6 bases, and 8 bases lay outside the gene matches. This CDR3 is 16 amino acids long. The V gene's germline CDR1 is SGHAT and CDR2 FQDESV (reference sequence). DNA of the CDR3: TGTGCCAGCAGTCCCCGACTAGCGGGGTTTCAAGAGACCCAGTACTTC. This translates into CASSPRLAGFQETQYF.

The rearrangement uses TRBV7-9 and TRBJ2-3; D is unresolved. The V end lost 2 bases, the J end lost 2 bases, and 5 bases lay between the germline ends. The CDR3 has 13 amino acids. Germline V gene data show CDR1 as SEHNR and CDR2 as FQNEAQ (reference sequence). The CDR3 bases are TGTGCCAGCAGCTTATATAACACAGATACGCAGTATTTT. This codes for CASSLYNTDTQYF. The full variable domain, completed using reference TRBV7-9 and TRBJ2-3, is DTGVSQNPRHKITKRGQNVTFRCDPISEHNRLYWYRQTLGQGPEFLTYFQNEAQLEKSRLLSDRFSAERPKGSFSTLEIQRTEQGDSAMYLCASSLYNTDTQYFGPGTRLTVL.

The genes are TRBV6-5 and TRBJ2-7, with TRBD1 matching over 8 bases. Germline V gives CDR1 MNHEY, CDR2 SVGAGI. After removal of 1 base from V and 1 base from J, the junction contained 3 bases not matched to a gene. This CDR3 contains 15 residues. This CDR3 is CASSYYRGASYEQYF. The CDR3 DNA is TGTGCCAGCAGTTACTACAGGGGGGCTTCCTACGAGCAGTACTTC.

The V and J genes are TRBV15 and TRBJ2-2; 16 bases line up with TRBD2. The CDR3 is 20 amino acids. Germline values: CDR1 LNHNV, CDR2 YYDKDF (reference sequence). V lost 0 bases, J lost 3 bases, and 7 bases stayed unmatched. CDR3: CATSREGLAGGGRDTGELFF. CDR3 bases: TGTGCCACCAGCAGAGAGGGACTAGCGGGGGGGGGAAGGGACACCGGGGAGCTGTTTTTT.

This chain connects TRBV6-5 to TRBJ2-7; 11 bases are shared with TRBD1. The CDR3 is 15 residues long. V lost 5 bases to trimming and J lost 4 bases; unmatched junction nucleotides: 7. Germline assignment: CDR1 MNHEY and CDR2 SVGAGI. Here the CDR3 DNA reads TGTGCCAGCAGTAGGGCCGGGACAGGGGGTTACGAGCAGTACTTC. Its translation is CASSRAGTGGYEQYF.

J is TRBJ2-1 and V is TRBV27; tentative D call: TRBD2 (5 bases). CDR1 is MNHEY, CDR2 SMNVEV, per germline (reference sequence). This CDR3 has 15 amino acids. Between the trimmed V and J ends, which lost 7 bases and 2 bases, there was a span of 15 bases. The CDR3 here is CASIPPGRAYNEQFF. CDR3 coding DNA: TGTGCCAGCATCCCCCCGGGGAGAGCCTACAATGAGCAGTTCTTC.